This T cell receptor beta chain was documented in a study of Tregs in tolerant kidney transplant recipients. Regarding this clone: As yet, its antigen is unknown.

CD4+CD25+CD127- Tregs, CD4+CD25- non-Tregs, CD4 and CD8 cells were sorted. Some clones are missing from TCRdb's copy, which holds only in-frame ones; the method was immunoSEQ multiplex PCR. The sample yields around 77,000 clones, 98% seen once. Overall study findings and caveats: No direct test of biological reproducibility was done here.

This specimen was CD4+ T cells from blood, taken before the transplant. This sequence was found in a human donor who received a combined kidney and bone marrow transplant.

CDR3 nucleotides: TGTGCCAGCAGTGTTCAGGGGACTATGTACGAGCAGTACTTC. Its protein product is CASSVQGTMYEQYF. The chain links TRBV2 to TRBJ2-7, with D possibly being TRBD2 (7 bases). The length of the CDR3 is 14 residues. Germline V gives CDR1 SNHLY, CDR2 FYNNEI. V gave up 4 bases and J gave up 4 bases, with 14 bases separating them.